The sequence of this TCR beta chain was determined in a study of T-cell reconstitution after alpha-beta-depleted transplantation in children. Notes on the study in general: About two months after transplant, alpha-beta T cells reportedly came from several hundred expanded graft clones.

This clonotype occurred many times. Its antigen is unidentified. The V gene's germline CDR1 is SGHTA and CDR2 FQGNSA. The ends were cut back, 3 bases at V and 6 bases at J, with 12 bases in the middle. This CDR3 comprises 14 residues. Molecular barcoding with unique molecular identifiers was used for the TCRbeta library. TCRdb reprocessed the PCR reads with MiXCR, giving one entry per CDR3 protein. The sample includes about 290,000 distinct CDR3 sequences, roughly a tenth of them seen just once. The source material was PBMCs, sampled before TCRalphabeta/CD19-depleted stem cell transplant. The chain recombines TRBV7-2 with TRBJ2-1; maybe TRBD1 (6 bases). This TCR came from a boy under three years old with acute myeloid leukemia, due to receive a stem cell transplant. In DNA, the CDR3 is TGTGCCAGCAGCTTGACGTCACAGGGCAATGAGCAGTTCTTC. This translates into CASSLTSQGNEQFF. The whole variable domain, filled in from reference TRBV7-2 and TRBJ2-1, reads GAGVSQSPSNKVTEKGKDVELRCDPISGHTALYWYRQSLGQGLEFLIYFQGNSAPDKSGLPSDRFSAERTGGSVSTLTIQRTQQEDSAVYLCASSLTSQGNEQFFGPGTRLTVL.